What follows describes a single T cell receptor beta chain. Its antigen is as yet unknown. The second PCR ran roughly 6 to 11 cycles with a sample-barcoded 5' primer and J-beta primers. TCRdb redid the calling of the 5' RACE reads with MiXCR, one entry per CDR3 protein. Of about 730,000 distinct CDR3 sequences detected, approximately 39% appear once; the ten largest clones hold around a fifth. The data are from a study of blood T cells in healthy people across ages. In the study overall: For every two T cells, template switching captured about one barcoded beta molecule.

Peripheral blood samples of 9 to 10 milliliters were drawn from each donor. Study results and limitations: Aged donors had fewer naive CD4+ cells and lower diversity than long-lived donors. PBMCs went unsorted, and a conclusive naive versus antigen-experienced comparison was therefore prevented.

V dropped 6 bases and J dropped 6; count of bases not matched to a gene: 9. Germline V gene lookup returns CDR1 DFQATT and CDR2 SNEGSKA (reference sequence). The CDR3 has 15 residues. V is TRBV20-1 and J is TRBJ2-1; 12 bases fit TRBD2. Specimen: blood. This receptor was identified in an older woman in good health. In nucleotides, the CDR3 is TGCAGTGCCAAGGGAGGACTAGCGGGACCCAATGAGCAGTTCTTC. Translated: CSAKGGLAGPNEQFF.